This paragraph reports one T cell receptor (beta chain). At least ten counts were recorded for this clonotype. Its antigen has not been determined. No base qualities exist here, and no much larger clone lies one base off it. This sample was taken from a study of CD8+CD57+ T cells in acquired aplastic anemia (dated by TCRdb to 2017 to 2018). About the investigation overall: On average, sorted CD4+ and CD8+ cells yielded roughly 3.4 ug of extracted DNA, with a range of about 0.19 to 30 ug. CD8+CD57+ expansion was defined as frequency above the mean frequency observed in healthy subjects.

Expansion of CD8+CD57+ cells had been shown by flow cytometry in the patients chosen for sequencing. Every patient had severe acquired aplastic anemia, diagnosed using the International Study of Aplastic Anemia and Agranulocytosis and Camitta criteria. No patient had received any therapy when blood was sampled. The study deep-sequenced TCR repertoires of sorted CD4+ and CD8+ blood T cells from severe aplastic anemia patients and healthy subjects. In the USA, patient enrollment took place under clinicaltrials.gov protocols 00001620, 01623167, 00001397, 00071045, 00081523 and 00961064. Ficoll-Paque density gradient centrifugation was used to isolate peripheral blood mononuclear cells. Before DNA extraction, CD4+ and CD8+ T cells were sorted with FACS or magnetic beads. CDR1 is given as WNHNN and CDR2 as SYGVQD, both from the germline V gene (reference sequence). V loses 0 bases, J loses 4 bases, and the germline ends lie 12 bases apart. The CDR3 spans 15 residues, from the cysteine through the phenylalanine. Only the CDR3 DNA is retained, 45 bases long and in frame from the first base.

TCR beta VDJ combination and CDR3 sequence profiling used genomic DNA as the template. TCR repertoire sequencing was run on an Illumina HiSeq 2000. The authors' pipeline ran thus. Repertoires were assessed using TRBV/TRBJ rearrangement plots, CDR3 size and DJ length profiles, and Simpson's diversity index. Whichever DNA sequence was most abundant in the deep sequencing data was defined as the immunodominant clone. CDR3 amino acid sequences were checked for sharing across subjects and were also compared against the VDJdb database and published repertoires. TCRdb trimmed the raw reads at Q25, called clones with MiXCR and kept productive beta chains. Merged by CDR3 protein, the rows form single entries marked with the most common genes and DNA. These V and J calls derive from TCRdb rather than the authors' analysis. This sample gives fewer than 200,000 distinct CDR3 sequences in total; 45% to 60% of them show up just once. Of the sample, over 10% falls within the top ten clones.

General study outcomes and caveats: Patients and healthy controls showed no significant difference in CD8+ Simpson's diversity (P=0.060). Although roughly 30 CD8+ CDR3 sequences were shared by patients and controls, these sequences appeared highly expressed in patients and within the immunodominant clones of patients.

What was sequenced was sorted CD4+, CD8+, or CD8+CD57+ T cells (not recorded which) from PBMCs. The rearrangement joined TRBV10-1 to TRBJ1-1; no D gene call is confident. The clonotype comes from a human donor with aplastic anemia. The CDR3 loop reads CASSESGSGSTEAFF. The nucleotide sequence is given as TGCGCCAGCAGTGAGTCCGGCTCGGGTAGCACTGAAGCTTTCTTT.